This TCR beta chain was profiled in a study of blood T cell repertoires in COVID-19. Study information: Spain, Italy and the United States supplied samples that represented acute and convalescent COVID-19.

Per the original methods: Reference gene primer amplification in the assay estimated nucleated cell counts. The repertoire was sequenced with immunoSEQ multiplex PCR; TCRdb's copy has only in-frame clones and lacks some. V and J calls and clone size are given by that table; D and trimming were obtained from the DNA. Of roughly 390,000 clones detected, roughly 86% appear once; the ten largest clones hold about 10%. Seattle cases were enrolled at active infection and followed longitudinally. Germline V CDR1 and CDR2: SGHRS, YFSETQ. V was pared by 0 bases and J by 0 bases, with 5 bases of the junction left unmatched. The CDR3 extends over 17 amino acids.

Sequencing input: peripheral blood. The rearrangement uses TRBV5-1 and TRBJ2-1; TRBD1 matches at 8 bases. This receptor was obtained from a woman younger than 45 with COVID-19, enrolled during active disease. This CDR3 reads CASSLGDRPSSYNEQFF. The CDR3 nucleotides read TGCGCCAGCAGCTTGGGGGACAGGCCCAGCTCCTACAATGAGCAGTTCTTC.